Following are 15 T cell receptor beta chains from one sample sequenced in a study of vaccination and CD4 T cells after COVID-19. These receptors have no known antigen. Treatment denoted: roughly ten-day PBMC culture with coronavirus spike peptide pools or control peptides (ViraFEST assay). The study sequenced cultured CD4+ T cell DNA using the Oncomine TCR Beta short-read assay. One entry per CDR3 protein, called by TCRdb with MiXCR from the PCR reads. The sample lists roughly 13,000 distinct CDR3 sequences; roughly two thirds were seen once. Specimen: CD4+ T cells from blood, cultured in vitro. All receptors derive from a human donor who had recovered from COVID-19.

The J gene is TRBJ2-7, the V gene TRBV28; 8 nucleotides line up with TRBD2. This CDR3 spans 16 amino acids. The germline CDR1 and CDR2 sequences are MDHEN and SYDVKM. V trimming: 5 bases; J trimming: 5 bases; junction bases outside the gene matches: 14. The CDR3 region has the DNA TGTGCCAGCAGTCCCGAGGGAGCGGGAGTAGGGAACGAGCAGTACTTC. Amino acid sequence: CASSPEGAGVGNEQYF.

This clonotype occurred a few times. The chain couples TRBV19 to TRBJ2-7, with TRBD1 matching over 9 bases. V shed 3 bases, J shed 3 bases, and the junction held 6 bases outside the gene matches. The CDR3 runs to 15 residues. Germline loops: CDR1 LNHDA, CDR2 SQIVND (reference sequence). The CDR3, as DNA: TGTGCCAGTAGTATGCAGGACAGGGGTTACTACGAGCAGTACTTC. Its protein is CASSMQDRGYYEQYF.

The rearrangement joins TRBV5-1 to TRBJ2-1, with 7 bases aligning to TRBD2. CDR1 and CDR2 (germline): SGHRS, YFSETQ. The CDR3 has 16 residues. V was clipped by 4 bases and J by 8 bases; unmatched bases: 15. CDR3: CASSRSTVAGGHEQFF. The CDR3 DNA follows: TGCGCCAGCAGCCGCTCGACGGTAGCGGGCGGCCATGAGCAGTTCTTC.

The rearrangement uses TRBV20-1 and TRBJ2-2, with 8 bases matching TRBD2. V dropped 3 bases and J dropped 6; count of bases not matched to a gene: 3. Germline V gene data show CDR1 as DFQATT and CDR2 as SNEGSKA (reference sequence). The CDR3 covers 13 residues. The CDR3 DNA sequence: TGCAGTGCTAGGAGGCGGGAGGCCGGGGAGCTGTTTTTT. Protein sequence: CSARRREAGELFF.

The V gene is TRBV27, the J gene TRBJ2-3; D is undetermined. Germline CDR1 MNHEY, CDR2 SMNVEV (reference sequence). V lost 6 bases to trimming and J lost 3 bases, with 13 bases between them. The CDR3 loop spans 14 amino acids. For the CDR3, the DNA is TGTGCCAGCAGATCTTTGGCGGATACAGATACGCAGTATTTT. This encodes CASRSLADTDTQYF.

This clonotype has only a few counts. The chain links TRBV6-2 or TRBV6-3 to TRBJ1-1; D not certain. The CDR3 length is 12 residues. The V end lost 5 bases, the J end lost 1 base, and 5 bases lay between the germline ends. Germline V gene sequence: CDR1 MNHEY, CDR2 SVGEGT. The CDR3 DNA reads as TGTGCCAGCAGTATTCCGAACACTGAAGCTTTCTTT. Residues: CASSIPNTEAFF.

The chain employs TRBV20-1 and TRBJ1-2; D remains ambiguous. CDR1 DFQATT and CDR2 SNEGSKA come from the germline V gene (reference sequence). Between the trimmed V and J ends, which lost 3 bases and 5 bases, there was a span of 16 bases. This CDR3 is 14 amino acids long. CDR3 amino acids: CSASIGRGGYGYTF. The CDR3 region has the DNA TGCAGTGCTAGTATCGGACGAGGAGGGTATGGCTACACCTTC.

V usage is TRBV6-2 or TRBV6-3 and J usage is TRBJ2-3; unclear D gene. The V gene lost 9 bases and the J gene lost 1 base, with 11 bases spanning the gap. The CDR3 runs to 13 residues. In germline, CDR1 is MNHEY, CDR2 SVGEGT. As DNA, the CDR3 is TGTGCCAGTCAGGACCAAGGCACAGATACGCAGTATTTT. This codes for CASQDQGTDTQYF.

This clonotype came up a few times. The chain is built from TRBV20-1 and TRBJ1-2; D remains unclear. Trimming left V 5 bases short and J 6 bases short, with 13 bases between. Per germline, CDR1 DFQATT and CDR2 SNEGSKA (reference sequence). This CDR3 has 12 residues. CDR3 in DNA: TGCAGTGCTGCCCCGCGGGGAGATGGCTACACCTTC. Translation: CSAAPRGDGYTF.

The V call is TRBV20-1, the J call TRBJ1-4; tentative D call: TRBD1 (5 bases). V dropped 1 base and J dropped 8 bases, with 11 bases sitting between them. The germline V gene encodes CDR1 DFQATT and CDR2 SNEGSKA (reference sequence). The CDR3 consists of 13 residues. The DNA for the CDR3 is TGCAGTGCTAGAGTGGACATAGACGAAAAACTGTTTTTT. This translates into CSARVDIDEKLFF.

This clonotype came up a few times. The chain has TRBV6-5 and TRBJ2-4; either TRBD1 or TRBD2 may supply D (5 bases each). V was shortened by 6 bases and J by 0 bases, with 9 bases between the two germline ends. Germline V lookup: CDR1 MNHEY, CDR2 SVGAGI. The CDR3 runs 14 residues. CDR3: CASSYGTAKNIQYF. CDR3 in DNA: TGTGCCAGCAGCTACGGGACAGCCAAAAACATTCAGTACTTC.

The CDR3 loop is CASSSGQGGAGELFF. Written as DNA, the CDR3 is TGTGCCAGCAGTTCGGGACAGGGCGGGGCCGGGGAGCTGTTTTTT. The chain carries TRBV2 and TRBJ2-2; TRBD1 aligns across 9 bases. Germline V gene data show CDR1 as SNHLY and CDR2 as FYNNEI. This CDR3 spans 15 amino acids. Trimming cost V 5 bases and J 6 bases; bases outside gene matches: 7.

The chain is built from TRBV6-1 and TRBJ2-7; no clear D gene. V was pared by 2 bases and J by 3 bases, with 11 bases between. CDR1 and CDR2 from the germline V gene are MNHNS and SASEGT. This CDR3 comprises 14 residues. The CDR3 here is CASSETLVIYEQYF. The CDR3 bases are TGTGCCAGCAGTGAAACGCTAGTCATCTACGAGCAGTACTTC.

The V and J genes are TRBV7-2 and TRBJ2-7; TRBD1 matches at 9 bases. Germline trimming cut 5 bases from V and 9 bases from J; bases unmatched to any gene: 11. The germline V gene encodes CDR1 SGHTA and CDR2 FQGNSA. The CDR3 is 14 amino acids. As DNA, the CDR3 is TGTGCCAGCAGCCCTACAGGGGGCTGGGAGGCGCAGTACTTC. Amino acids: CASSPTGGWEAQYF.

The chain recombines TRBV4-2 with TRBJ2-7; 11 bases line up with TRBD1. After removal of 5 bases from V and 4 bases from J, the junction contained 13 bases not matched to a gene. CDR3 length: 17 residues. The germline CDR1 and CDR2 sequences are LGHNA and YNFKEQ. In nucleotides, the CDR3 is TGTGCCAGCAGCTCCCATCCCGGGACAGGGGGGACTTACGAGCAGTACTTC. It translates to CASSSHPGTGGTYEQYF.